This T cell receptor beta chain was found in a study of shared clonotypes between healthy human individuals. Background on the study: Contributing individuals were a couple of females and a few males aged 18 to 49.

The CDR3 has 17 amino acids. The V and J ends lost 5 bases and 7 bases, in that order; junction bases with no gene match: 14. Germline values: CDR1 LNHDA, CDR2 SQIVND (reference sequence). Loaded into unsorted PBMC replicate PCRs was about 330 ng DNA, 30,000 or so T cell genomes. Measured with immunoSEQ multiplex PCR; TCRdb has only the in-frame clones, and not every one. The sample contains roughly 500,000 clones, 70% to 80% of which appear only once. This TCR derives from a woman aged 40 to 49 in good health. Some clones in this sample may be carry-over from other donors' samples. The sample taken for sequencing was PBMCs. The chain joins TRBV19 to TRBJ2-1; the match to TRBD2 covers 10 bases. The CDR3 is CASSLRLAGAVGNEQFF. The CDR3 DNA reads TGTGCCAGTAGTCTCCGACTAGCGGGCGCGGTGGGAAATGAGCAGTTCTTC.